The 28 T cell receptor beta chains below were found in one sample sequenced in a study of blood T cell repertoires in COVID-19. TCRdb's copy holds only in-frame clones and misses some; the assay was immunoSEQ multiplex PCR. Among 540,000 or so clones listed, less than 90% were seen once. Sequencing used peripheral blood. These TCRs come from a woman aged 45-60 years with COVID-19, enrolled during active disease.

The V gene is TRBV15, the J gene TRBJ1-2; TRBD1 aligns across 7 bases. Germline CDR1 reads LNHNV; CDR2 reads YYDKDF (reference sequence). The length of the CDR3 is 15 residues. The V and J ends lost 5 bases and 7 bases, in that order; junction bases with no gene match: 13. The chain's CDR3 is CATSSRSTGLGGYTF. CDR3 nucleotides: TGTGCCACCAGCTCCCGCTCGACAGGGTTGGGTGGCTACACCTTC.

This chain uses TRBV5-1 with TRBJ2-1, with a tentative D call TRBD1 (5 bases). V lost 1 base to trimming and J lost 8 bases, with 16 bases between them. From germline, CDR1 is SGHRS and CDR2 YFSETQ. This CDR3 has 15 amino acids. The CDR3 DNA follows: TGCGCCAGCAGCTTGACCAACTTAAGGGGCGATGAGCAGTTCTTC. Translating gives CASSLTNLRGDEQFF.

This clone appeared once. The V and J genes are TRBV19 and TRBJ1-1, with TRBD1 as a possible D gene (5 bases). V gave up 7 bases and J gave up 1 base, with 10 bases separating them. This CDR3 spans 13 amino acids. The germline gives CDR1 LNHDA, CDR2 SQIVND (reference sequence). The CDR3 protein is CASTVDRNTEAFF. DNA for the CDR3: TGTGCCAGTACCGTCGACAGGAACACTGAAGCTTTCTTT.

This clone has a handful of counts. The J gene is TRBJ1-1, the V gene TRBV11-1; D possibly corresponds to TRBD1 (6 bases). V lost 3 bases, J lost 4 bases, and 9 bases lay in between. The CDR3 runs to 13 residues. Germline V lookup: CDR1 SGHAT, CDR2 FQDESV (reference sequence). The CDR3 nucleotides read TGTGCCAGCAGCTTCGGCAGGGGCACTGAAGCTTTCTTT. It codes for CASSFGRGTEAFF. The whole variable domain, filled in from reference TRBV11-1 and TRBJ1-1, reads EAEVAQSPRYKITEKSQAVAFWCDPISGHATLYWYRQILGQGPELLVQFQDESVVDDSQLPKDRFSAERLKGVDSTLKIQPAELGDSAMYLCASSFGRGTEAFFGQGTRLTVV.

The rearrangement links TRBV3-1 (or the pseudogene TRBV3-2) to TRBJ2-1, with 16 bases that match TRBD2. V was pared by 4 bases and J by 0 bases, with 6 bases of the junction left unmatched. CDR1 LGHDT and CDR2 YNNKEL come from the germline V gene (reference sequence). This CDR3 is 19 amino acids long. CDR3 coding DNA: TGTGCCAGCAGCCCGGGACTAGCGGGGGGGTGGAGCTCCTACAATGAGCAGTTCTTC. This codes for CASSPGLAGGWSSYNEQFF.

This sequence joins TRBV25-1 and TRBJ1-2, with TRBD1 identical over 10 bases. The CDR3 length is 15 residues. Germline CDR1 reads MGHDK; CDR2 reads SYGVNS. The V segment lost 0 bases and the J segment 8 bases; nucleotides outside the gene matches: 6. CDR3 coding DNA: TGTGCCAGCAGTGAATATGGTGGACAGGGGGGCGGCTACACCTTC. As protein: CASSEYGGQGGGYTF.

V is TRBV6-5 and J is TRBJ2-7; TRBD1 aligns across 7 bases. V shed 4 bases and J 0 bases; nucleotides not matched to a gene: 6. CDR3 size: 15 residues. CDR1 MNHEY and CDR2 SVGAGI come from the germline V gene. Written as DNA, the CDR3 is TGTGCCAGCAGTTTAGACAGGGTGAACTCCTACGAGCAGTACTTC. Translated, it gives CASSLDRVNSYEQYF.

The gene calls are TRBV3-1 (or the pseudogene TRBV3-2) and TRBJ2-3; a possible D gene is TRBD2 (5 bases). Looked up from germline, CDR1 is LGHDT and CDR2 is YNNKEL (reference sequence). The CDR3 runs to 15 residues. The germline V and J ends were trimmed by 0 bases and 6 bases, with 13 bases remaining between them. The CDR3 DNA reads TGTGCCAGCAGCCAAGAAGGGCTAGCCTTGGATACGCAGTATTTT. It codes for CASSQEGLALDTQYF.

V gene TRBV11-2 combines with J gene TRBJ2-5, with 12 bases lining up with TRBD1. With 4 bases clipped from V and 5 bases from J, the junction kept 5 bases outside the gene matches. This CDR3 spans 15 amino acids. Germline loops: CDR1 SGHAT, CDR2 FQNNGV. CDR3 region: CASSSGTGGVETQYF. The DNA of the CDR3 is TGTGCCAGCAGCTCCGGGACAGGGGGCGTTGAGACCCAGTACTTC.

This chain uses TRBV5-1 with TRBJ2-4, with 13 positions matching TRBD2. J lost 4 bases, V lost 4 bases, and 2 bases had no gene match. The CDR3 runs 15 residues. Germline CDR1 and CDR2: SGHRS and YFSETQ. CDR3 sequence reads: CASSPGLAGKNIQYF. In nucleotides, the CDR3 is TGCGCCAGCAGCCCGGGACTAGCGGGGAAAAACATTCAGTACTTC. The variable domain in full, with the rest retrieved from reference TRBV5-1 and TRBJ2-4, is KAGVTQTPRYLIKTRGQQVTLSCSPISGHRSVSWYQQTPGQGLQFLFEYFSETQRNKGNFPGRFSGRQFSNSRSEMNVSTLELGDSALYLCASSPGLAGKNIQYFGAGTRLSVL.

V is TRBV10-3 and J is TRBJ2-7; TRBD1 matches at 10 bases. This CDR3 is built from 15 residues. V dropped 6 bases and J dropped 2; count of bases not matched to a gene: 7. CDR1 is ENHRY, CDR2 SYGVKD, per germline. Here the CDR3 reads CAISPTGGTTYEQYF. CDR3 bases: TGTGCCATCAGCCCGACAGGGGGCACCACCTACGAGCAGTACTTC.

The V call is TRBV7-9, the J call TRBJ1-1, with D possibly TRBD1 on 6 matching bases. Trimming removed 0 bases at V and 8 bases at J, with 10 bases between. From germline, CDR1 is SEHNR and CDR2 FQNEAQ (reference sequence). The CDR3 extends over 13 amino acids. CDR3 sequence: CASSLAGAGEAFF. The CDR3, as DNA: TGTGCCAGCAGCTTAGCGGGGGCCGGAGAAGCTTTCTTT. The variable domain in full, with the rest retrieved from reference TRBV7-9 and TRBJ1-1, is DTGVSQNPRHKITKRGQNVTFRCDPISEHNRLYWYRQTLGQGPEFLTYFQNEAQLEKSRLLSDRFSAERPKGSFSTLEIQRTEQGDSAMYLCASSLAGAGEAFFGQGTRLTVV.

The rearrangement uses TRBV10-1 and TRBJ1-1, with D possibly matching TRBD1 (5 bases). The CDR3 runs to 13 residues. From germline, CDR1 is WNHNN and CDR2 SYGVQD (reference sequence). The V gene lost 6 bases and the J gene lost 6 bases, with 14 bases spanning the gap. This CDR3 reads CASSSTWGAEAFF. The CDR3 DNA reads TGCGCCAGCAGCTCGACGTGGGGGGCTGAAGCTTTCTTT.

The chain recombines TRBV18 with TRBJ1-1, with D possibly matching TRBD1 (6 bases). Per germline, CDR1 KGHSH and CDR2 LQKENI. V was trimmed by 6 bases and J by 7 bases, leaving 18 bases between them. The CDR3 length is 14 residues. In DNA, the CDR3 is TGTGCCAGCTCTACAAACAGGGCCATGGGTGAAGCTTTCTTT. Its translation is CASSTNRAMGEAFF.

The chain employs TRBV19 and TRBJ1-5, with D possibly TRBD1 on 6 matching bases. The germline V gene encodes CDR1 LNHDA and CDR2 SQIVND (reference sequence). The CDR3 is made up of 16 amino acids. Trimming left V 4 bases short and J 6 bases short, with 19 bases between. This chain's CDR3 is CASSTTGTSGGQPQHF. The CDR3 region has the DNA TGTGCCAGTAGTACCACCGGGACATCGGGAGGTCAGCCCCAGCATTTT.

The chain employs TRBV7-9 and TRBJ1-1, with a tentative D call TRBD1 (5 bases). Germline assignment: CDR1 SEHNR and CDR2 FQNEAQ (reference sequence). The ends were cut back, 5 bases at V and 2 bases at J, with 15 bases in the middle. The CDR3 loop spans 15 amino acids. As DNA, the CDR3 is TGTGCCAGCAGCCCCTTCGGGCAGGGTAACACTGAAGCTTTCTTT. It codes for CASSPFGQGNTEAFF.

The rearrangement uses TRBV10-2 and TRBJ1-1; D is perhaps TRBD1 (5 bases). V was trimmed by 8 bases and J by 0 bases, leaving 13 bases between them. There are 14 residues in the CDR3. CDR1 is WSHSY and CDR2 is SAAADI in the germline V gene. CDR3 region: CASRTTALNTEAFF. CDR3 DNA: TGCGCCAGCCGTACGACAGCTTTGAACACTGAAGCTTTCTTT.

The chain links TRBV7-8 to TRBJ1-2; D might be TRBD1 (6 bases). The length of the CDR3 is 17 residues. Trimming left V 6 bases short and J 0 bases short, with 20 bases between. Germline lookup yields CDR1 SGHVS and CDR2 FQNEAQ. The chain's CDR3 is CASSHRGRHRANYGYTF. The CDR3 bases are TGTGCCAGCAGTCATAGGGGGAGACACCGAGCTAACTATGGCTACACCTTC.

The V and J genes are TRBV2 and TRBJ1-2, with 7 bases that match TRBD1. CDR3 length: 14 residues. Germline V gene sequence: CDR1 SNHLY, CDR2 FYNNEI. Trimming cost V 6 bases and J 8 bases; bases outside gene matches: 12. The CDR3 loop is CASRPTGVGGGYTF. CDR3 nucleotides: TGTGCCAGCAGGCCCACAGGGGTAGGAGGAGGCTACACCTTC.

This sequence joins TRBV30 and TRBJ1-4; the D is unclear. Per germline, CDR1 GTSNPN and CDR2 SVGIG (reference sequence). V was trimmed by 4 bases and J by 7 bases, leaving 16 bases between them. This CDR3 has 14 amino acids. CDR3 DNA sequence: TGTGCCTGGACTGGAGGGAGGGCCTCTGAAAAACTGTTTTTT. Amino acids: CAWTGGRASEKLFF.

The chain carries TRBV10-3 and TRBJ2-3, with a tentative D call TRBD2 (5 bases). V lost 3 bases, J lost 4 bases, and 8 bases lay in between. In germline, CDR1 is ENHRY, CDR2 SYGVKD. The CDR3 consists of 13 residues. The CDR3 DNA follows: TGTGCCATCAGTGAAGCTAGCTCAGATACGCAGTATTTT. It is translated as CAISEASSDTQYF.

The chain joins TRBV7-9 to TRBJ2-1; 12 nucleotides align to TRBD2. V lost 4 bases, J lost 4 bases, and 5 bases stayed unmatched. This CDR3 has 16 amino acids. From germline, CDR1 is SEHNR and CDR2 FQNEAQ (reference sequence). The CDR3 DNA is TGTGCCAGCAGCTCACTAGCGGGGGGTCGATACAATGAGCAGTTCTTC. Protein product: CASSSLAGGRYNEQFF.

This chain joins TRBV9 and TRBJ1-5; D perhaps matches TRBD1 (6 bases). Trimming took off 4 bases at V and 4 bases at J, with 12 bases between the two ends. Germline CDR1 and CDR2: SGDLS and YYNGEE. The CDR3 runs to 14 residues. The CDR3 loop is CASSPTGQNQPQHF. CDR3 DNA: TGTGCCAGCAGCCCCACAGGGCAGAATCAGCCCCAGCATTTT.

V and J are TRBV28 and TRBJ1-4; 7 bases map to TRBD1. CDR3 length equals 14 residues. Germline trimming cut 6 bases from V and 7 bases from J; bases unmatched to any gene: 8. Germline lookup yields CDR1 MDHEN and CDR2 SYDVKM. In nucleotides, the CDR3 is TGTGCCAGCAGGCCAACAGGGGCTGGTGAAAAACTGTTTTTT. Its protein is CASRPTGAGEKLFF.

As to this clone: Other DNA sequences of this sample code for an identical CDR3. The V call is TRBV19, the J call TRBJ1-5, with D perhaps matching TRBD1 (5 bases). Trimming shortened V by 1 base and J by 0 bases, and 10 bases separated the two germline ends. Germline V gene sequence: CDR1 LNHDA, CDR2 SQIVND (reference sequence). This CDR3 contains 16 residues. Here the CDR3 DNA reads TGTGCCAGTAGTATAGCTGACAGCTATAGCAATCAGCCCCAGCATTTT. It is translated as CASSIADSYSNQPQHF.

This chain joins TRBV27 and TRBJ2-6; no clear D gene. CDR1 MNHEY and CDR2 SMNVEV come from the germline V gene (reference sequence). V lost 6 bases to trimming and J lost 0 bases, with 6 bases between them. This CDR3 has 14 residues. The CDR3 loop is CASRSFSGANVLTF. Here the CDR3 DNA reads TGTGCCAGCAGATCCTTCTCTGGGGCCAACGTCCTGACTTTC.

The J gene is TRBJ1-6, the V gene TRBV5-1; D unclear. The CDR3 loop spans 16 amino acids. Germline V gene lookup returns CDR1 SGHRS and CDR2 YFSETQ. V lost 4 bases and J lost 5, with 16 bases in between. The CDR3 coding sequence is TGCGCCAGCAGCGGAGGTTCCAGGCCCAATAATTCACCCCTCCACTTT. Amino acid sequence: CASSGGSRPNNSPLHF.

This clone is a singleton in its sample. The rearrangement links TRBV19 to TRBJ1-1; 7 nucleotides agree with TRBD1. The CDR3 is made up of 14 amino acids. CDR1 and CDR2 (germline): LNHDA, SQIVND (reference sequence). The V gene end was trimmed by 6 bases and the J gene end by 4 bases; junction bases not matched to a gene: 8. This chain's CDR3 is CASRTTGRGTEAFF. CDR3 sequence (DNA): TGTGCCAGTAGAACGACAGGGCGGGGCACTGAAGCTTTCTTT. Complete variable domain (other parts from reference TRBV19 and TRBJ1-1): DGGITQSPKYLFRKEGQNVTLSCEQNLNHDAMYWYRQDPGQGLRLIYYSQIVNDFQKGDIAEGYSVSREKKESFPLTVTSAQKNPTAFYLCASRTTGRGTEAFFGQGTRLTVV.